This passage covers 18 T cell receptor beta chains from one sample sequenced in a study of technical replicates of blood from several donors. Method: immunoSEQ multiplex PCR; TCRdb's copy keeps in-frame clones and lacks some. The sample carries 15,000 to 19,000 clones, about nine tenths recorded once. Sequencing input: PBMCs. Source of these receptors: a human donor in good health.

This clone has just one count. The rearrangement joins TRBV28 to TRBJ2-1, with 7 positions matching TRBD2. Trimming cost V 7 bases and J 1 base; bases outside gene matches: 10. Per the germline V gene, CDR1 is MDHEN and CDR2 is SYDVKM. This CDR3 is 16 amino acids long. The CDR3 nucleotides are TGTGCCAGCAAGCAGGCGGGAGACCCTTCCTACAATGAGCAGTTCTTC. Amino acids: CASKQAGDPSYNEQFF.

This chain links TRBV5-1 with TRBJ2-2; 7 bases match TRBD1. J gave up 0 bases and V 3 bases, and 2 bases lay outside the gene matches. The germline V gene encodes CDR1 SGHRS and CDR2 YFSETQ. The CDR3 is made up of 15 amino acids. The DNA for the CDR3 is TGCGCCAGCAGCTGGGACAGTGCGAACACCGGGGAGCTGTTTTTT. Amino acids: CASSWDSANTGELFF.

The CDR3 DNA sequence: TGTGCCAGCAGCTTAGTCCCTAGCGGGAACACCGGGGAGCTGTTTTTT. This encodes CASSLVPSGNTGELFF. This rearrangement joins TRBV11-2 to TRBJ2-2, with TRBD2 matching over 7 bases. This CDR3 has 16 residues. V trimming: 1 base; J trimming: 1 base; junction bases outside the gene matches: 3. Germline V gene sequence: CDR1 SGHAT, CDR2 FQNNGV.

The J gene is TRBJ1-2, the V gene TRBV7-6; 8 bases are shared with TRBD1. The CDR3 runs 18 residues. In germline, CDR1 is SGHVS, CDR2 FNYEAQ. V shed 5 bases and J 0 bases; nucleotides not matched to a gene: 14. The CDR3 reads CASSQPLGQAEANYGYTF. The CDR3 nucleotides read TGTGCCAGCAGCCAACCTCTGGGACAGGCCGAAGCTAACTATGGCTACACCTTC.

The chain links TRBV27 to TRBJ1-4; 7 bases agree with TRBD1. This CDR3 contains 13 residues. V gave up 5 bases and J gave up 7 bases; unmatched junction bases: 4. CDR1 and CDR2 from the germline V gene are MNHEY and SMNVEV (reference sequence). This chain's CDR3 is CASSGPGGEKLFF. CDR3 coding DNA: TGTGCCAGCAGTGGCCCAGGGGGTGAAAAACTGTTTTTT.

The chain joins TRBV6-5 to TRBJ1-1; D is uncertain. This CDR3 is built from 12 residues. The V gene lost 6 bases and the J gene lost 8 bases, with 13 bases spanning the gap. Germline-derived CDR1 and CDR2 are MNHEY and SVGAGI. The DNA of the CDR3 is TGTGCCAGCAGCCTGGGCGGGTCAGAAGCTTTCTTT. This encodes CASSLGGSEAFF.

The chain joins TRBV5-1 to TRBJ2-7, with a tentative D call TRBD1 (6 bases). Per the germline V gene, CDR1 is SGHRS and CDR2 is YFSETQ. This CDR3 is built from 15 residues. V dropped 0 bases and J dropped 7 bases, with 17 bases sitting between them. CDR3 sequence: CASSLALTGPGEQYF. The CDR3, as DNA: TGCGCCAGCAGCTTGGCCTTGACAGGCCCGGGGGAGCAGTACTTC.

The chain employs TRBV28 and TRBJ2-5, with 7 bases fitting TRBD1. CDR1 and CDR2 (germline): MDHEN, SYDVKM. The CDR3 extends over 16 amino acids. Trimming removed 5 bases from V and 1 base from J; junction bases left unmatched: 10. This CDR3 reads CASSRIFGTVQETQYF. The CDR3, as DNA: TGTGCCAGCAGTCGCATATTCGGGACAGTCCAAGAGACCCAGTACTTC.

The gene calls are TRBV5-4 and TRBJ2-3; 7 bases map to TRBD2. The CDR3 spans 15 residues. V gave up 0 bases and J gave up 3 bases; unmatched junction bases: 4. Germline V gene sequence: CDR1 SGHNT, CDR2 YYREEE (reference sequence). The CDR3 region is CASSLGLAETDTQYF. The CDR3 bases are TGTGCCAGCAGCTTGGGGCTAGCGGAAACAGATACGCAGTATTTT.

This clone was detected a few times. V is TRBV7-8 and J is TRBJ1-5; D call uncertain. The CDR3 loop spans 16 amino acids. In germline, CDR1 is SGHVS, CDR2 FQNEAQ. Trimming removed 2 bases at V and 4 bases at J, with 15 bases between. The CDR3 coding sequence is TGTGCCAGCAGCTTAAGCGGCCCCCGGTGGAATCAGCCCCAGCATTTT. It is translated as CASSLSGPRWNQPQHF.

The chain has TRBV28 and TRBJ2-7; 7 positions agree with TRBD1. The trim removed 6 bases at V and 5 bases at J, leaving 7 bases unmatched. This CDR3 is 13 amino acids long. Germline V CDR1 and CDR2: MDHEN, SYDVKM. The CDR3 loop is CASSLDRNDEQYF. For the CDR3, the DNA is TGTGCCAGCAGCCTGGACAGGAACGACGAGCAGTACTTC.

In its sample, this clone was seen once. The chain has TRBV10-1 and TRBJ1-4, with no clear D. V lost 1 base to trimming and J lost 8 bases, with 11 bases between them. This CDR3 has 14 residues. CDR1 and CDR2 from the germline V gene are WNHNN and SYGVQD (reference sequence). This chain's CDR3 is CASSEYGLQEKLFF. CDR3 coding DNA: TGCGCCAGCAGTGAGTATGGTCTCCAGGAAAAACTGTTTTTT.

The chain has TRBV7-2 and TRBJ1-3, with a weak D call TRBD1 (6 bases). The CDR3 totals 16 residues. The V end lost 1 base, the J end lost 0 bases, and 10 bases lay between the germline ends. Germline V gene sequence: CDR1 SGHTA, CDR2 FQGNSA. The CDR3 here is CASSLGTAISGNTIYF. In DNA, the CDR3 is TGTGCCAGCAGCTTAGGGACAGCAATCTCTGGAAACACCATATATTTT.

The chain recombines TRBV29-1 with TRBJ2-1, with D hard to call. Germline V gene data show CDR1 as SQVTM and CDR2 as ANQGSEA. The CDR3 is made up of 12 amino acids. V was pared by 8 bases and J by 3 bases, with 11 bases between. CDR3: CSPQVGYNEQFF. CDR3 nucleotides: TGCAGCCCCCAGGTCGGCTACAATGAGCAGTTCTTC.

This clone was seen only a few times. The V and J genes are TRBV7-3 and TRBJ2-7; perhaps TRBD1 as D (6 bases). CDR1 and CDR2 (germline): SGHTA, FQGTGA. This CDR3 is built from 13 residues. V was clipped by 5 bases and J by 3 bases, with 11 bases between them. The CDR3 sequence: CASSNGQIYEQYF. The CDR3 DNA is TGTGCCAGCAGCAACGGACAGATCTACGAGCAGTACTTC.

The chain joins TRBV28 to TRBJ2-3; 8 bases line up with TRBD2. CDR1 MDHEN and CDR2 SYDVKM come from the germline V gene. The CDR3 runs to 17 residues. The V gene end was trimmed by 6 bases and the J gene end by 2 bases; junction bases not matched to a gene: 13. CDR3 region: CASSHKRERLVTDTQYF. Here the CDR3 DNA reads TGTGCCAGCAGCCATAAGCGGGAGCGACTTGTCACAGATACGCAGTATTTT. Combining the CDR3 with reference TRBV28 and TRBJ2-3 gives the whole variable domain DVKVTQSSRYLVKRTGEKVFLECVQDMDHENMFWYRQDPGLGLRLIYFSYDVKMKEKGDIPEGYSVSREKKERFSLILESASTNQTSMYLCASSHKRERLVTDTQYFGPGTRLTVL.

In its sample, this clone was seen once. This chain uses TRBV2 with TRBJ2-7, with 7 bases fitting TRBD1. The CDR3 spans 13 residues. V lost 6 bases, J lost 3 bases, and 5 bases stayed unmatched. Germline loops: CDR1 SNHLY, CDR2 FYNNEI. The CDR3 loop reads CASRPRDSYEQYF. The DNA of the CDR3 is TGTGCCAGCAGGCCCCGGGACAGCTACGAGCAGTACTTC. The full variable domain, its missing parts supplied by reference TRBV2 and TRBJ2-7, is EPEVTQTPSHQVTQMGQEVILRCVPISNHLYFYWYRQILGQKVEFLVSFYNNEISEKSEIFDDQFSVERPDGSNFTLKIRSTKLEDSAMYFCASRPRDSYEQYFGPGTRLTVT.

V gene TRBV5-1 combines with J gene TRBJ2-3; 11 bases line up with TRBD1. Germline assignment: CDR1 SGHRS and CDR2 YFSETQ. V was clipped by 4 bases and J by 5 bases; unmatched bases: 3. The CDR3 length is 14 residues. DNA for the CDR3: TGCGCCAGCAGCGCGGGACAGGGGGTAGATACGCAGTATTTT. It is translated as CASSAGQGVDTQYF. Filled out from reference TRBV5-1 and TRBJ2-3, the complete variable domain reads KAGVTQTPRYLIKTRGQQVTLSCSPISGHRSVSWYQQTPGQGLQFLFEYFSETQRNKGNFPGRFSGRQFSNSRSEMNVSTLELGDSALYLCASSAGQGVDTQYFGPGTRLTVL.